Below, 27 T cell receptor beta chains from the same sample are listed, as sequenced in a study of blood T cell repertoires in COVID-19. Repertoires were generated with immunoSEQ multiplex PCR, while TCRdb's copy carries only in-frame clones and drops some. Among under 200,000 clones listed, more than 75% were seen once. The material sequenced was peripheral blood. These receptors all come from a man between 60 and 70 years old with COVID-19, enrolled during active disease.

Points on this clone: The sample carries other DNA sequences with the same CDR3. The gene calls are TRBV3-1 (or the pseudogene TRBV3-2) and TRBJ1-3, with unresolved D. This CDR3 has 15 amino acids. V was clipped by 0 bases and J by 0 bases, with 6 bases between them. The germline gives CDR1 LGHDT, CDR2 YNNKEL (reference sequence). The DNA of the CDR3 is TGTGCCAGCAGCCAAGAGGGCAGCTCTGGAAACACCATATATTTT. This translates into CASSQEGSSGNTIYF.

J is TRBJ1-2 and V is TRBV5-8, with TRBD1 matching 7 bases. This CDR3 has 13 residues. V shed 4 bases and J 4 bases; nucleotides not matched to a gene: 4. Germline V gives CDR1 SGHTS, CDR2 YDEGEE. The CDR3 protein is CASSGQASYGYTF. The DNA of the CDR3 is TGTGCCAGCAGCGGACAGGCCTCCTATGGCTACACCTTC.

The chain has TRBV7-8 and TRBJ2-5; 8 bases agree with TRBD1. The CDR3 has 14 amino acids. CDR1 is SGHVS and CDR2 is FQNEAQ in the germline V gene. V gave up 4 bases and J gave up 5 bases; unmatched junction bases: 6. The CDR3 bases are TGTGCCAGCAGCTCGACAGGGGTTTCGGAGACCCAGTACTTC. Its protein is CASSSTGVSETQYF.

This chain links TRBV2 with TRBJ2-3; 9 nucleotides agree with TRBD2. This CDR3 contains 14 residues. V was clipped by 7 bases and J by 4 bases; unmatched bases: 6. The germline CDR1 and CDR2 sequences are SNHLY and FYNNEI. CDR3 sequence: CASKKRGVADTQYF. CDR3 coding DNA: TGTGCCAGCAAAAAGCGGGGGGTAGCAGATACGCAGTATTTT.

CDR3 region: CASTPDRASYEQYF. CDR3 nucleotides: TGTGCCAGCACCCCCGACAGGGCCTCCTACGAGCAGTACTTC. The chain is built from TRBV2 and TRBJ2-7; 7 bases agree with TRBD1. The V and J ends lost 7 bases and 0 bases, in that order; junction bases with no gene match: 6. Germline CDR1 SNHLY, CDR2 FYNNEI. CDR3 size: 14 residues.

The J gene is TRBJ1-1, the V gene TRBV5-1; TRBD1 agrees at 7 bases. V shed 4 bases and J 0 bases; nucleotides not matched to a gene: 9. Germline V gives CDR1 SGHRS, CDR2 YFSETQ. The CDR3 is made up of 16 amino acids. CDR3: CASSPLGDRVNTEAFF. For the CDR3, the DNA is TGCGCCAGCAGCCCTCTAGGGGACAGAGTGAACACTGAAGCTTTCTTT.

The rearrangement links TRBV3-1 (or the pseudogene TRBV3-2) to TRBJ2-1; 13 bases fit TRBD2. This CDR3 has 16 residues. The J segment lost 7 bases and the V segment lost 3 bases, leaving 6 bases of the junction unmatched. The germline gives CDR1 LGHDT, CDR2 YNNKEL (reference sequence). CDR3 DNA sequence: TGTGCCAGCAGCCAGGCCGGGACTAGCGGGAATAATGAGCAGTTCTTC. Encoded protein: CASSQAGTSGNNEQFF.

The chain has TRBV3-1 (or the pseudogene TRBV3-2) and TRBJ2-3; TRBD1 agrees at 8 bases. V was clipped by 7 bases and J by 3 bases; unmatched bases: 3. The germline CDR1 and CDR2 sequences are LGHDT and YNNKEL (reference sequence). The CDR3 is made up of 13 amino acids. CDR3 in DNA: TGTGCCAGCAAGAACAGGGGGACAGATACGCAGTATTTT. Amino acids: CASKNRGTDTQYF.

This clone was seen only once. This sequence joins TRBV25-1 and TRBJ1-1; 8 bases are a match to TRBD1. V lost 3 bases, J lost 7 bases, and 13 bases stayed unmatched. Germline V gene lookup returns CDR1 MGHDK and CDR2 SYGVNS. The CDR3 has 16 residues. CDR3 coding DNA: TGTGCCAGCAGTGACTTTAACGGACAGGGCAGAAATGAAGCTTTCTTT. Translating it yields CASSDFNGQGRNEAFF.

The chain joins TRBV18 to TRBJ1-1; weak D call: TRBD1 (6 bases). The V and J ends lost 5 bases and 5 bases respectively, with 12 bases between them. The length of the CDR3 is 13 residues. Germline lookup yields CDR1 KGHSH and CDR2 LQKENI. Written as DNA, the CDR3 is TGTGCCAGCTCATCCGACAGGCCTACTGAAGCTTTCTTT. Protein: CASSSDRPTEAFF.

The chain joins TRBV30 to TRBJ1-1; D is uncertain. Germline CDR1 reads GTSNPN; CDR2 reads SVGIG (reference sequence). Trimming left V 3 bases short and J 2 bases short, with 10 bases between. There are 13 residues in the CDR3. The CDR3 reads CAWSEGINTEAFF. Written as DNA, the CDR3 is TGTGCCTGGAGCGAGGGTATAAACACTGAAGCTTTCTTT.

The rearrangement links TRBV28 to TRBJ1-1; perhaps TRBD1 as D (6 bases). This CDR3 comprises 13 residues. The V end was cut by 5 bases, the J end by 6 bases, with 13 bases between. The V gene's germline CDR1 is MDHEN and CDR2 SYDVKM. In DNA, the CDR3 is TGTGCCAGCAGTACCACAGGGAGGGCTGAAGCTTTCTTT. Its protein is CASSTTGRAEAFF.

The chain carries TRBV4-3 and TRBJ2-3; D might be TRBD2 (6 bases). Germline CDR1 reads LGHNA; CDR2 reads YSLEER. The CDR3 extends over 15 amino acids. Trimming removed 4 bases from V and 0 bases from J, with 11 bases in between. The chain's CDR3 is CASSRREASTDTQYF. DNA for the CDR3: TGCGCCAGCAGCCGAAGGGAGGCTAGCACAGATACGCAGTATTTT.

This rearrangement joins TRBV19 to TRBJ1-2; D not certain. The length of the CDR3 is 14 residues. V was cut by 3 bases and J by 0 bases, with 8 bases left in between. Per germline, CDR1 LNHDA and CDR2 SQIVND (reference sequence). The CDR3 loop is CASSMGRTNYGYTF. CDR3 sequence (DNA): TGTGCCAGTAGTATGGGGAGGACTAACTATGGCTACACCTTC. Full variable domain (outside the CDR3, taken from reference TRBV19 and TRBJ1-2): DGGITQSPKYLFRKEGQNVTLSCEQNLNHDAMYWYRQDPGQGLRLIYYSQIVNDFQKGDIAEGYSVSREKKESFPLTVTSAQKNPTAFYLCASSMGRTNYGYTFGSGTRLTVV.

CDR3 nucleotides: TGTGCCAGCAGCCTGGGACTAGCGTACAATGAGCAGTTCTTC. The encoded protein is CASSLGLAYNEQFF. V is TRBV14 and J is TRBJ2-1; 10 bases agree with TRBD2. The CDR3 extends over 14 amino acids. Germline trimming cut 4 bases from V and 4 bases from J; bases unmatched to any gene: 1. The V gene's germline CDR1 is SGHDN and CDR2 FVKESK.

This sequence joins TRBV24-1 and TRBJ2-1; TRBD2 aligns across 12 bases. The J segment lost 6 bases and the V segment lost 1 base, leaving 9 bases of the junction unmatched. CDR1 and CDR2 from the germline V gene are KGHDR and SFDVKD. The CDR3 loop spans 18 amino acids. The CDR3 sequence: CATSDLSLAGGPSNEQFF. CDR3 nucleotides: TGTGCCACCAGTGATTTATCACTAGCGGGAGGACCCTCCAATGAGCAGTTCTTC.

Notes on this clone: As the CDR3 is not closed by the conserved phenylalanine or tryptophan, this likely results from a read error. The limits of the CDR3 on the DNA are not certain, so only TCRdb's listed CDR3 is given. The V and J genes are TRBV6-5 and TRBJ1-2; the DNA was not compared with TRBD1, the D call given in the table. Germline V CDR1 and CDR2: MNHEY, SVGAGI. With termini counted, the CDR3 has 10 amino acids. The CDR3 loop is CASIRQGGVL.

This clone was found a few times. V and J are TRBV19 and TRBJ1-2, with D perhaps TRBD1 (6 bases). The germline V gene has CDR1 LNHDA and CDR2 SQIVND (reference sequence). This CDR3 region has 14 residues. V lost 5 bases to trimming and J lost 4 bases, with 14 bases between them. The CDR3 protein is CASSPNRASYGYTF. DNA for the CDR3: TGTGCCAGTAGTCCCAACAGGGCATCCTATGGCTACACCTTC. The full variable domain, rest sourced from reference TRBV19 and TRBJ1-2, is DGGITQSPKYLFRKEGQNVTLSCEQNLNHDAMYWYRQDPGQGLRLIYYSQIVNDFQKGDIAEGYSVSREKKESFPLTVTSAQKNPTAFYLCASSPNRASYGYTFGSGTRLTVV.

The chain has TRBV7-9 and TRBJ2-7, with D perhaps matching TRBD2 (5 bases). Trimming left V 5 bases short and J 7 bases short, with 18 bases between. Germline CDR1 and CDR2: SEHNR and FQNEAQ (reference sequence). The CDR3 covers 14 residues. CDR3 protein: CASSPITSGWEQYF. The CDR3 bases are TGTGCCAGCAGCCCAATTACGTCGGGATGGGAGCAGTACTTC. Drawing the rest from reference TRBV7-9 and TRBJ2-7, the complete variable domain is DTGVSQNPRHKITKRGQNVTFRCDPISEHNRLYWYRQTLGQGPEFLTYFQNEAQLEKSRLLSDRFSAERPKGSFSTLEIQRTEQGDSAMYLCASSPITSGWEQYFGPGTRLTVT.

CDR3 bases: TGTGCCAGCAGCTTGGACCGGGACAGGATCCTGGGGACTGAAGCTTTCTTT. It specifies CASSLDRDRILGTEAFF. J is TRBJ1-1 and V is TRBV14; 8 nucleotides align to TRBD1. This CDR3 comprises 17 residues. V was pared by 5 bases and J by 5 bases, with 16 bases of the junction left unmatched. Germline CDR1 and CDR2: SGHDN and FVKESK.

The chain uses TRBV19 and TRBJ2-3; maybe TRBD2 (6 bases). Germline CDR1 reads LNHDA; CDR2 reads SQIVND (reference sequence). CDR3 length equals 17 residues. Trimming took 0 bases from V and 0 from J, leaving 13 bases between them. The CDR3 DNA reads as TGTGCCAGTAGTATAGATCTGTTAGCGGCTAGCACAGATACGCAGTATTTT. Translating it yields CASSIDLLAASTDTQYF.

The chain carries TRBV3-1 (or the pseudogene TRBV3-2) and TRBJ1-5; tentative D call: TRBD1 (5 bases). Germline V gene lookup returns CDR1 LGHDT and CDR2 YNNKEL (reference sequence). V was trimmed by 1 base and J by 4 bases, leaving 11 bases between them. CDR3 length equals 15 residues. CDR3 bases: TGTGCCAGCAGCCAAGGTCCGGGGGTAAATCAGCCCCAGCATTTT. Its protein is CASSQGPGVNQPQHF.

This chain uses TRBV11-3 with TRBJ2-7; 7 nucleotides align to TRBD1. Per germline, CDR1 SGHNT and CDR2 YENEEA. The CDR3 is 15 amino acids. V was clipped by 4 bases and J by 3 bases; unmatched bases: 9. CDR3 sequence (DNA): TGTGCCAGCAGCTGGGGTACAGGGGCGGACTACGAGCAGTACTTC. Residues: CASSWGTGADYEQYF.

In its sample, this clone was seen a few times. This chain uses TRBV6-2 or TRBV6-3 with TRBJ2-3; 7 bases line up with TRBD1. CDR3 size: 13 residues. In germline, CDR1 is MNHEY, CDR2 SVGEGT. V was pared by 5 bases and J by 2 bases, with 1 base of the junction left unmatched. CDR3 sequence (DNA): TGTGCCAGCAGTGGGACAGCCACAGATACGCAGTATTTT. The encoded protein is CASSGTATDTQYF.

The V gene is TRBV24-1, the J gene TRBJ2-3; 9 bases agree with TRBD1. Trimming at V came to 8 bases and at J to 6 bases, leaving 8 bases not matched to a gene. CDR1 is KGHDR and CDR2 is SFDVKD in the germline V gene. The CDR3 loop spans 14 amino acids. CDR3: CATKPGQGVDTQYF. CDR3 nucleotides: TGTGCCACCAAACCGGGACAGGGCGTGGATACGCAGTATTTT.

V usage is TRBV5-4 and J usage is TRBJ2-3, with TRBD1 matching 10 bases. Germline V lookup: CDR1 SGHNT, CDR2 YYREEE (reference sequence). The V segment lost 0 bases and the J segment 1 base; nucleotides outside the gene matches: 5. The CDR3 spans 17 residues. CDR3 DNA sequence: TGTGCCAGCAGCTTGGTCGGGACAGGGGTCCGCACAGATACGCAGTATTTT. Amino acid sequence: CASSLVGTGVRTDTQYF.

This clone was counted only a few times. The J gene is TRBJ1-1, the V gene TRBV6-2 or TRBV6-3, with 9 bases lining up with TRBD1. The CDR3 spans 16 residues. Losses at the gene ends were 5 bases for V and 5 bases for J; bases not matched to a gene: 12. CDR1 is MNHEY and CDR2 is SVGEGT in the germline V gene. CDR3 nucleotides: TGTGCCAGCAGTGACAGGGGGAAGAGTGTTGCAACTGAAGCTTTCTTT. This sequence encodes CASSDRGKSVATEAFF.